These T cell receptor beta chains were read from a single sample in a study of T cells in localized non-small cell lung cancer. Some clones are missing from TCRdb's copy, which holds only in-frame ones; the method was immunoSEQ multiplex PCR. This sample carries roughly 3,000 clones, 29% of them seen once, and the ten largest clones take 9.6%. The specimen comprised lung tumor tissue, sampled before any cancer treatment. These receptors all stem from a man aged 40 to 69 with stage I lung adenocarcinoma. Both conserved end residues are part of each CDR3. D genes are given only for firm matches. The size entry is marked missing in some rows and otherwise reads once, few, many or a size class.

D gene	clone size	J gene	V gene	CDR3 protein	CDR3 DNA
NA	NA	TRBJ2-1	TRBV30	CAWSVLGGLWFF	TGTGCCTGGAGTGTACTCGGCGGGTTGTGGTTCTTC
NA	large	TRBJ1-6	TRBV28	CASSTDSYNSPLHF	TGTGCCAGCAGTACCGACAGCTATAATTCACCCCTCCACTTT
NA	NA	TRBJ1-1	TRBV5-1	CASSLGGMNTEAFF	TGCGCCAGCAGCTTGGGCGGAATGAACACTGAAGCTTTCTTT
NA	NA	TRBJ2-7	TRBV9	CASSANREPVYEQYF	TGTGCCAGCAGTGCTAACCGGGAGCCGGTCTACGAGCAGTACTTC
TRBD1	NA	TRBJ1-1	TRBV28	CASSFGAGGWTEAFF	TGTGCCAGCAGTTTCGGGGCAGGGGGCTGGACTGAAGCTTTCTTT
TRBD1	large	TRBJ2-7	TRBV9	CASSYGQGAREQYF	TGTGCCAGCAGTTACGGACAGGGGGCGCGCGAGCAGTACTTC
NA	few	TRBJ2-3	TRBV15	CATSLVQGTDTQYF	TGTGCCACCAGCCTCGTGCAGGGAACGGATACGCAGTATTTT
NA	NA	TRBJ2-3	TRBV28	CASRKMGSTDTQYF	TGTGCCAGCAGAAAAATGGGGAGCACAGATACGCAGTATTTT
TRBD2	large	TRBJ2-2	TRBV28	CASSLGLAGEDTGELFF	TGTGCCAGCAGTTTGGGGCTAGCGGGGGAAGACACCGGGGAGCTGTTTTTT
TRBD1	few	TRBJ2-2	TRBV5-1	CASSVQGADTGELFF	TGCGCCAGCAGCGTTCAGGGGGCGGACACCGGGGAGCTGTTTTTT
TRBD2	NA	TRBJ2-2	TRBV14	CASSQDGRTTGELFF	TGTGCCAGCAGCCAAGACGGGAGGACTACCGGGGAGCTGTTTTTT
NA	NA	TRBJ1-1	TRBV5-1	CASSLGAAMNTEAFF	TGCGCCAGCAGCTTGGGGGCTGCCATGAACACTGAAGCTTTCTTT
TRBD1	few	TRBJ2-7	TRBV27	CASSPVTGSREQYF	TGTGCCAGCAGTCCAGTGACAGGGTCGCGGGAGCAGTACTTC
TRBD2	NA	TRBJ2-5	TRBV9	CASSVEAGGPSETQYF	TGTGCCAGCAGCGTAGAAGCGGGGGGGCCGTCAGAGACCCAGTACTTC
TRBD2	few	TRBJ2-5	TRBV11-3	CASSFSGGLVETQYF	TGTGCCAGCAGCTTTAGCGGGGGGCTGGTCGAGACCCAGTACTTC
NA	once	TRBJ2-5	TRBV19	CASSIDTAPQETQYF	TGTGCCAGTAGTATAGATACAGCACCCCAAGAGACCCAGTACTTC
NA	few	TRBJ1-5	TRBV28	CASSLFLGGANQPQHF	TGTGCCAGCAGTTTATTTTTGGGGGGCGCCAATCAGCCCCAGCATTTT
NA	NA	TRBJ2-1	TRBV1	CASSQEVGRYNEQFF	TGCGCCAGCAGCCAAGAAGTCGGCCGTTACAATGAGCAGTTCTTC
NA	NA	TRBJ1-4	TRBV15	CATSRSSSGLGDEKLFF	TGTGCCACCAGCAGATCCTCCTCGGGACTCGGGGATGAAAAACTGTTTTTT
NA	NA	TRBJ1-1	TRBV19	CASSIVGGTEAFF	TGTGCCAGTAGTATAGTCGGGGGCACTGAAGCTTTCTTT
NA	medium-sized	TRBJ1-6	TRBV6-8	CASSAGGSYNSPLHF	TGTGCCAGCAGCGCGGGGGGCTCCTATAATTCACCCCTCCACTTT
NA	NA	TRBJ2-3	TRBV11-1	CASSAAGSTDTQYF	TGTGCCAGCAGTGCCGCAGGGAGCACAGATACGCAGTATTTT
NA	NA	TRBJ1-5	TRBV6-8	CASTDSYQPQHF	TGTGCCAGCACCGACAGCTATCAGCCCCAGCATTTT
NA	many	TRBJ1-2	TRBV7-5	CASSSWDRTNYGYTF	TGTGCCAGCAGCTCGTGGGACAGAACTAACTATGGCTACACCTTC
NA	NA	TRBJ1-3	TRBV30	CAWGPDGNSGNTIYF	TGTGCCTGGGGACCGGACGGGAACTCTGGAAACACCATATATTTT
NA	medium-sized	TRBJ1-2	TRBV7-2	CASSLQGAIGYTF	TGTGCCAGCAGCTTACAGGGCGCTATAGGCTACACCTTC
NA	NA	TRBJ1-2	TRBV29-1	CSVDGLSNYGYTF	TGCAGCGTTGACGGGCTCAGTAACTATGGCTACACCTTC
TRBD2	medium-sized	TRBJ2-2	TRBV11-3	CASSLGLAANTGELFF	TGTGCCAGCAGCCTAGGACTAGCGGCGAACACCGGGGAGCTGTTTTTT
TRBD1	NA	TRBJ1-2	TRBV28	CASTQQGTGGYTF	TGTGCCAGCACCCAACAGGGGACTGGCGGCTACACCTTC
NA	NA	TRBJ1-1	TRBV11-3	CASSLGQGVRWSTEAFF	TGTGCCAGCAGCTTGGGTCAGGGAGTACGATGGAGCACTGAAGCTTTCTTT
NA	few	TRBJ2-2	TRBV6-8	CASRNPSDTGELFF	TGTGCCAGCAGAAACCCCAGTGACACCGGGGAGCTGTTTTTT
NA	NA	TRBJ1-2	TRBV19	CASSIARDGYTF	TGTGCCAGTAGTATTGCGAGGGATGGCTACACCTTC
TRBD1	few	TRBJ2-2	TRBV6-8	CASSPWGQGSNTGELFF	TGTGCCAGCAGTCCGTGGGGACAGGGATCGAACACCGGGGAGCTGTTTTTT
NA	few	TRBJ1-2	TRBV11-3	CASSASGARWGYTF	TGTGCCAGCAGCGCCTCAGGGGCCCGCTGGGGCTACACCTTC
NA	few	TRBJ1-1	TRBV6-8	CASRDRLGANTEAFF	TGTGCCAGCAGGGATCGTTTGGGGGCGAACACTGAAGCTTTCTTT